The 10 T cell receptor beta chains below all came from one sample that was sequenced in a study of T cell clonality in common variable immunodeficiency. TCRdb's copy holds only in-frame clones and misses some; the assay was immunoSEQ multiplex PCR. The repertoire consists of about 81,000 clones, none detected only once. Sequences were obtained from peripheral blood mononuclear cells. The receptors stem from a person aged 18 to 75 in good health.

This clone has at least ten counts. The observed sequence ends 3 residues before the CDR3 terminus, with the missing tail filled in from the germline J gene. J is TRBJ2-1 and V is TRBV7-3, with TRBD2 identical over 9 bases. Germline values: CDR1 SGHTA, CDR2 FQGTGA. This CDR3 has 15 residues. V shed 7 bases and J 4 bases; nucleotides not matched to a gene: 8. CDR3 in amino acids: CASTEGLAGYNEQFF. Incomplete CDR3 DNA: TGTGCCAGCACCGAAGGGCTAGCGGGGTACAATGAG.

This clone was counted many times. The CDR3 DNA, read in part, is TGTGCCAGCAGCCCCCCTGCGAGAATTGCAACTAATGAAAAA. Encoded protein: CASSPPARIATNEK. The entire CDR3 is CASSPPARIATNEKLFF. The chain carries TRBV7-3 and TRBJ1-4; D is unresolved. The missing CDR3 end, 3 residues past where the read stops, is filled in from the germline J gene. This CDR3 has 17 residues. Trimming removed 5 bases from V and 0 bases from J, with 16 bases in between. Germline CDR1 is SGHTA and CDR2 is FQGTGA.

This clone was observed many times. The DNA ends 3 residues before the CDR3 does, and the rest of the CDR3 is filled in from the germline J gene. The rearrangement links TRBV20-1 to TRBJ2-5; 7 bases agree with TRBD2. The V segment lost 6 bases and the J segment 1 base; nucleotides outside the gene matches: 14. The V gene's germline CDR1 is DFQATT and CDR2 SNEGSKA (reference sequence). CDR3 length: 16 residues. CDR3 region: CSAIRASGTLQETQYF. The covered CDR3 bases are TGCAGTGCGATCAGAGCTAGCGGAACCCTCCAAGAGACC.

This clone appeared many times. Coverage ceases 3 residues before the CDR3 finishes, and the germline J gene fills in the end. The chain joins TRBV6-1 to TRBJ2-4; 7 positions match TRBD1. CDR1 is MNHNS and CDR2 is SASEGT in the germline V gene. The length of the CDR3 is 13 residues. With 4 bases clipped from V and 7 bases from J, the junction kept 4 bases outside the gene matches. The CDR3 protein is CASSGTGLNIQYF. The part of the CDR3 DNA that was read is TGTGCCAGCAGTGGGACAGGTTTGAACATT.

This clone was seen many times. The read finishes 3 residues shy of the CDR3 end, and the germline J gene is used to complete it. The chain is built from TRBV7-3 and TRBJ2-1; 8 bases agree with TRBD1. With V trimmed by 3 bases and J by 2 bases, 3 bases remained unmatched. Germline CDR1 SGHTA, CDR2 FQGTGA. The CDR3 is 15 residues long. The CDR3 bases that were read are TGTGCCAGCAGCTTGACAGGGGACACCTACAATGAG. It encodes CASSLTGDTYNE. The entire CDR3 protein is CASSLTGDTYNEQFF.

Ten or more counts support this clone. The CDR3 goes on 3 residues after the read ends, and that part is filled in from the germline J gene. The chain combines TRBV19 with TRBJ2-3; D unresolved. From germline, CDR1 is LNHDA and CDR2 SQIVND (reference sequence). The CDR3 totals 14 residues. Trimming left V 3 bases short and J 7 bases short, with 14 bases between. This CDR3 is CASSMSSQTYTQYF. The part of the CDR3 DNA that was read is TGTGCCAGTAGTATGTCCAGCCAGACTTATACG. Together with reference TRBV19 and TRBJ2-3, the CDR3 gives the full variable domain: DGGITQSPKYLFRKEGQNVTLSCEQNLNHDAMYWYRQDPGQGLRLIYYSQIVNDFQKGDIAEGYSVSREKKESFPLTVTSAQKNPTAFYLCASSMSSQTYTQYFGPGTRLTVL.

This clone was seen repeatedly, ten times or more. The sequenced fragment ends 3 residues before the CDR3 boundary, so the rest is inferred from the germline J gene. The V gene is TRBV12-3 or TRBV12-4, the J gene TRBJ1-4; TRBD1 matches at 7 bases. The CDR3 is 17 amino acids. V lost 5 bases to trimming and J lost 0 bases; unmatched junction nucleotides: 9. The CDR3 sequence is CASSPDRASPTNEKLFF. The CDR3 DNA, read in part, is TGTGCCAGCAGTCCCGACAGGGCTAGTCCAACTAATGAAAAA.

This clone has at least ten counts. The CDR3 goes on 3 residues after the read ends, and that part is filled in from the germline J gene. This chain uses TRBV19 with TRBJ1-5; D gene uncertain. Germline-derived CDR1 and CDR2 are LNHDA and SQIVND (reference sequence). The V gene lost 6 bases and the J gene lost 9 bases, with 9 bases spanning the gap. The CDR3 consists of 11 residues. The DNA read from the CDR3 is TGTGCCAGTAGCCAGGAGGGGCCC. This gives the protein CASSQEGP. The entire CDR3 protein reads CASSQEGPQHF.

The sample holds many counts of this clone. The read ends 3 residues shy of where the CDR3 ends; the end is completed using the germline J gene. The rearrangement joins TRBV28 to TRBJ1-6; D gene unclear. V dropped 8 bases and J dropped 6 bases, with 8 bases sitting between them. The CDR3 runs to 12 residues. Per germline, CDR1 MDHEN and CDR2 SYDVKM. The CDR3 here is CASAGGNSPLHF. CDR3 DNA, as far as it was read: TGTGCCAGCGCGGGAGGTAATTCACCC.

This clone was seen at least ten times. The CDR3 extends 3 residues past the end of the read, so its final part is completed from the germline J gene. V usage is TRBV6-2 or TRBV6-3 and J usage is TRBJ2-5; tentatively, D is TRBD1 or TRBD2 (7 bases each). This CDR3 region has 16 residues. The germline gives CDR1 MNHEY, CDR2 SVGEGT. The V and J ends lost 7 bases and 1 base respectively, with 19 bases between them. The CDR3 sequence is CASTIRGGTAQETQYF. Partial CDR3 DNA: TGTGCCAGCACCATAAGGGGAGGGACAGCCCAAGAGACC.